Listed here are 21 T cell receptor beta chains from one sample, sequenced in a study of shared clonotypes between healthy human individuals. Assay used: immunoSEQ multiplex PCR; TCRdb lists only in-frame clones, some missing. The data show more than 550,000 clones, about 91% seen once. Naive-designated CD8 cells lacked CD45RO, were positively enriched for CCR7, and omitted terminally differentiated effector memory CD45RA+ cells. Sequencing used naive CD8+ T cells sorted from blood. The receptors shown here come from a man aged 25-45 years in good health.

This clone is a singleton in its sample. V gene TRBV7-9 combines with J gene TRBJ2-1; a weak D match, TRBD2 (7 bases). V shed 5 bases and J shed 6 bases, with 17 bases lying between them. Germline V gene lookup returns CDR1 SEHNR and CDR2 FQNEAQ (reference sequence). The CDR3 consists of 15 residues. The CDR3 DNA sequence: TGTGCCAGCAGCCCGGGGGCGGCGGGAGTCAATGAGCAGTTCTTC. Translation: CASSPGAAGVNEQFF.

Remarks on this clone: Distinct nucleotide sequences in the sample also encode this CDR3. This chain links TRBV28 with TRBJ1-2; D gene ambiguous. The CDR3 is 11 amino acids. In germline, CDR1 is MDHEN, CDR2 SYDVKM. The germline V and J ends were trimmed by 6 bases and 0 bases, with 2 bases remaining between them. CDR3 protein: CASSSNYGYTF. The CDR3, as DNA: TGTGCCAGCAGCTCTAACTATGGCTACACCTTC.

The V call is TRBV28, the J call TRBJ2-3; D remains ambiguous. Germline CDR1 is MDHEN and CDR2 is SYDVKM. The CDR3 totals 13 residues. V lost 2 bases and J 2 bases, leaving 5 bases between the germline ends. In nucleotides, the CDR3 is TGTGCCAGCAGTTTACTAATCACAGATACGCAGTATTTT. Residues: CASSLLITDTQYF.

The chain employs TRBV15 and TRBJ2-1, with D tentatively TRBD2 (6 bases). The germline V gene has CDR1 LNHNV and CDR2 YYDKDF (reference sequence). V dropped 0 bases and J dropped 7 bases, with 19 bases sitting between them. CDR3 length: 17 residues. The CDR3: CATSRESALGLRNEQFF. The CDR3 DNA reads TGTGCCACCAGCAGAGAGTCAGCTCTGGGACTCAGGAATGAGCAGTTCTTC.

The count of this clone is one. This chain joins TRBV27 and TRBJ2-7; the D is unclear. The CDR3 contains 13 residues. Between the trimmed V and J ends, which lost 6 bases and 2 bases, there was a span of 11 bases. Germline V lookup: CDR1 MNHEY, CDR2 SMNVEV (reference sequence). The chain's CDR3 is CASSRTDTYEQYF. The CDR3 nucleotides read TGTGCCAGCAGCCGGACGGATACCTACGAGCAGTACTTC.

The genes are TRBV2 and TRBJ2-2; the D gene could be TRBD1 or TRBD2 (5 bases each). V was cut by 10 bases and J by 1 base, with 7 bases left in between. Germline V gene data show CDR1 as SNHLY and CDR2 as FYNNEI. The CDR3 covers 12 residues. This CDR3 reads CATRGNTGELFF. The CDR3 region has the DNA TGTGCCACGAGGGGGAACACCGGGGAGCTGTTTTTT.

The table lists this clone with a count of one. This sequence joins TRBV27 and TRBJ1-1, with 7 positions matching TRBD1. The CDR3 is 14 residues long. Looked up from germline, CDR1 is MNHEY and CDR2 is SMNVEV (reference sequence). The V gene end was trimmed by 2 bases and the J gene end by 1 base; junction bases not matched to a gene: 1. The CDR3 DNA sequence: TGTGCCAGCAGTTTAAGGGGGCCGAACACTGAAGCTTTCTTT. It is translated as CASSLRGPNTEAFF.

This clone has just one count. The V gene is TRBV7-9, the J gene TRBJ2-1; 9 nucleotides agree with TRBD2. The CDR3 totals 19 residues. With 0 bases clipped from V and 0 bases from J, the junction kept 9 bases outside the gene matches. Looked up from germline, CDR1 is SEHNR and CDR2 is FQNEAQ (reference sequence). The CDR3 is CASSLARRTSVSSYNEQFF. The CDR3, as DNA: TGTGCCAGCAGCTTAGCTCGAAGGACTAGCGTGAGCTCCTACAATGAGCAGTTCTTC.

The chain couples TRBV29-1 to TRBJ2-7, with D possibly matching TRBD1 (6 bases). CDR1 SQVTM and CDR2 ANQGSEA come from the germline V gene. CDR3 length: 12 residues. V was trimmed by 4 bases and J by 1 base, leaving 8 bases between them. The CDR3 sequence: CSVVQGSYEQYF. Here the CDR3 DNA reads TGCAGCGTTGTTCAGGGGTCCTACGAGCAGTACTTC.

This chain joins TRBV5-5 and TRBJ2-3; 10 bases map to TRBD1. The length of the CDR3 is 16 residues. Germline values: CDR1 SGHKS, CDR2 YYEKEE (reference sequence). With 0 bases clipped from V and 3 bases from J, the junction kept 4 bases outside the gene matches. This CDR3 is CASSLAGQGVTDTQYF. CDR3 nucleotide sequence: TGTGCCAGCAGCTTGGCTGGACAGGGGGTGACAGATACGCAGTATTTT.

The chain recombines TRBV28 with TRBJ2-7; maybe TRBD2 (5 bases). Deletions cut 6 bases from V and 7 bases from J, with 16 bases between. Germline loops: CDR1 MDHEN, CDR2 SYDVKM. The CDR3 covers 13 residues. The CDR3 DNA follows: TGTGCCAGCAGAACCCCCCCCCGGGGTGAGCAGTACTTC. This translates into CASRTPPRGEQYF.

The chain has TRBV6-1 and TRBJ2-3; D not resolved. Trimming pared 1 base from V and 1 base from J, leaving 12 bases between. The CDR3 contains 16 residues. Germline values: CDR1 MNHNS, CDR2 SASEGT. Here the CDR3 reads CASSEGLQVGTDTQYF. CDR3 DNA: TGTGCCAGCAGTGAAGGGCTCCAGGTCGGCACAGATACGCAGTATTTT.

In its sample, this clone was seen once. V and J are TRBV27 and TRBJ1-2; 8 bases fit TRBD1. With 3 bases clipped from V and 4 bases from J, the junction kept 4 bases outside the gene matches. This CDR3 spans 14 amino acids. Germline values: CDR1 MNHEY, CDR2 SMNVEV (reference sequence). CDR3 amino acids: CASSFRGHGYGYTF. DNA of the CDR3: TGTGCCAGCAGTTTCAGGGGGCACGGCTATGGCTACACCTTC.

Details on this clone: The sample has other DNA sequences that encode this CDR3 too. J is TRBJ1-5 and V is TRBV27; TRBD1 matches 9 bases. CDR3 length: 15 amino acids. V lost 2 bases to trimming and J lost 3 bases; unmatched junction nucleotides: 2. Looked up from germline, CDR1 is MNHEY and CDR2 is SMNVEV (reference sequence). The CDR3 DNA sequence: TGTGCCAGCAGTTTAGGGACAGGGAACAATCAGCCCCAGCATTTT. Protein product: CASSLGTGNNQPQHF.

On this clone: One end of the junction is discordant with germline, which a read error may explain. The chain carries TRBV7-7 and TRBJ2-1; D might be TRBD1 or TRBD2, each matching 5 bases. Germline CDR1 SSHAT, CDR2 FNYEAQ (reference sequence). The CDR3 extends over 14 amino acids. The CDR3 nucleotides read TGTGCCAGCAGCTTGGGAGAAGCGATGGGGGAGCTGTTCTTC. It yields the protein CASSLGEAMGELFF.

In this sample, this clone turned up once. V is TRBV27 and J is TRBJ2-1, with a tentative D call TRBD2 (5 bases). The CDR3 spans 15 residues. CDR1 and CDR2 (germline): MNHEY, SMNVEV (reference sequence). Trimming stripped 4 bases from V and 6 bases from J, with 16 bases between. CDR3 sequence: CASSSDSSSTNEQFF. The CDR3 bases are TGTGCCAGCAGTTCGGACTCTTCTAGCACCAATGAGCAGTTCTTC.

This chain uses TRBV7-6 with TRBJ1-4; 11 positions match TRBD1. Germline CDR1 reads SGHVS; CDR2 reads FNYEAQ. Trimming cost V 5 bases and J 8 bases; bases outside gene matches: 13. The CDR3 is made up of 17 amino acids. The CDR3: CASSLWTGGGVEEKLFF. The CDR3, as DNA: TGTGCCAGCAGCCTGTGGACAGGGGGCGGGGTAGAAGAAAAACTGTTTTTT.

The chain carries TRBV7-8 and TRBJ2-7; 10 bases map to TRBD1. Germline CDR1 reads SGHVS; CDR2 reads FQNEAQ. The CDR3 runs 18 residues. The J segment lost 5 bases and the V segment lost 1 base, leaving 14 bases of the junction unmatched. For the CDR3, the DNA is TGTGCCAGCAGCTTAGAAGGCCGGGACAGGGGTGGTAGGAACGAGCAGTACTTC. Translation gives CASSLEGRDRGGRNEQYF.

In its sample, this clone was seen many times. The V and J genes are TRBV6-4 and TRBJ2-3; 8 bases align to TRBD2. The V gene end was trimmed by 4 bases and the J gene end by 4 bases; junction bases not matched to a gene: 7. The CDR3 runs to 15 residues. Germline lookup yields CDR1 MRHNA and CDR2 SNTAGT. The CDR3 reads CASSAGREASDTQYF. Written as DNA, the CDR3 is TGTGCCAGCAGTGCTGGGCGGGAGGCTTCAGATACGCAGTATTTT.

The chain is built from TRBV27 and TRBJ2-3; D gene uncertain. The V end was cut by 1 base, the J end by 0 bases, with 8 bases between. CDR1 and CDR2 from the germline V gene are MNHEY and SMNVEV (reference sequence). The CDR3 totals 15 residues. DNA for the CDR3: TGTGCCAGCAGTTTATTCACTGCCAGCACAGATACGCAGTATTTT. It translates to CASSLFTASTDTQYF.

V is TRBV6-6 and J is TRBJ1-5; possibly TRBD1 for D (6 bases). This CDR3 contains 13 residues. V lost 2 bases and J 7 bases, leaving 9 bases between the germline ends. The V gene's germline CDR1 is MNHNY and CDR2 SVGAGI (reference sequence). The CDR3 region has the DNA TGTGCCAGCAGTTACGGGGGCGGGCAGCCCCAGCATTTT. It yields the protein CASSYGGGQPQHF.